The rows below give T cell receptor beta chains drawn from one sample of a study of T cells in Graves' hyperthyroidism and ophthalmopathy. TCRdb recomputed calls from the multiplex PCR reads with MiXCR, one row per CDR3 protein. The top ten hold around 57% of the sample, which has 300,000 or so distinct CDR3 sequences, about 18% seen once. The sample taken for sequencing was blood. The source of these receptors is a woman in her sixties with Graves' ophthalmopathy. Each CDR3 is given with its conserved first and last residue. The D gene is left open where the match is weak. Some rows have no size entry. The others give once, few or many, or a class for an expanded clone.

D: NA
J: TRBJ1-5
V: TRBV6-2/TRBV6-3
size: NA
DNA: TGTGCCAGCAGTAGCAGGGAAGACAATCAGCCCCAGCATTTT
CDR3: CASSSREDNQPQHF

D: NA
J: TRBJ2-3
V: TRBV28
size: many
DNA: TGTGCCAGCAGCACACCTAGCACAGATACGCAGTATTTT
CDR3: CASSTPSTDTQYF

D: NA
J: TRBJ2-7
V: TRBV7-9
size: NA
DNA: TGTGCCAGCAGCTTCGACTGGGTGCCCTACGAGCAGTACTTC
CDR3: CASSFDWVPYEQYF

D: TRBD2
J: TRBJ2-1
V: TRBV7-8
size: many
DNA: TGTGCCAGCAGCCCAAAGGGACTAGCGGGACTGAATGAGCAGTTCTTC
CDR3: CASSPKGLAGLNEQFF

D: NA
J: TRBJ1-2
V: TRBV13
size: many
DNA: TGTGCCAGCAGCCGGCAGGACCGGGGCTACACCTTC
CDR3: CASSRQDRGYTF

D: NA
J: TRBJ1-1
V: TRBV6-1
size: NA
DNA: TGTGCCAGCAGCCCGGGTAGATGGACTGAAGCTTTCTTT
CDR3: CASSPGRWTEAFF

D: TRBD1
J: TRBJ2-3
V: TRBV10-1
size: few
DNA: TGCGCCAGCAGCGGCAGGGGGCCCGGGACCGCAGATACGCAGTATTTT
CDR3: CASSGRGPGTADTQYF

D: NA
J: TRBJ2-6
V: TRBV6-6
size: NA
DNA: TGTGCCAGCAGTTACTCGATGCGGAATTACATCTCTGGGGCCAACGTCCTGACTTTC
CDR3: CASSYSMRNYISGANVLTF

D: NA
J: TRBJ1-6
V: TRBV15
size: NA
DNA: TGTGCCACCAGCAGAGATTCAGGGGACGGTTCACCCCTCCACTTT
CDR3: CATSRDSGDGSPLHF

D: NA
J: TRBJ2-3
V: TRBV5-6
size: NA
DNA: TGTGCCAGCAGCAACCTGCAGGGCGACTGGGGCACAGATACGCAGTATTTT
CDR3: CASSNLQGDWGTDTQYF

D: NA
J: TRBJ1-4
V: TRBV5-1
size: few
DNA: TGCGCCAGCAGCTCTGCAGGGGTCGACGAAAAACTGTTTTTT
CDR3: CASSSAGVDEKLFF

D: NA
J: TRBJ2-3
V: TRBV4-2
size: many
DNA: TGTGCCAGCAGCTTGACTCCGGGACCCAGCACAGATACGCAGTATTTT
CDR3: CASSLTPGPSTDTQYF